This T cell receptor (beta chain) was sequenced during a study of control samples from healthy donors and cancer patients. Repertoires were generated with immunoSEQ multiplex PCR, while TCRdb's copy carries only in-frame clones and drops some. The sample contains tens of thousands of clones, roughly 90% of which appear only once. V was pared by 2 bases and J by 2 bases, with 6 bases between. The CDR3 consists of 13 residues. Germline V gene sequence: CDR1 SGHTA, CDR2 FQGNSA. The chain combines TRBV7-2 with TRBJ1-2; no definite D call. The sequence was collected from a man between 60 and 70 years old with colorectal cancer. The specimen was PBMCs. Here the CDR3 DNA reads TGTGCCAGCAGCTTAACAGAGAACTATGGCTACACCTTC. Protein sequence: CASSLTENYGYTF.